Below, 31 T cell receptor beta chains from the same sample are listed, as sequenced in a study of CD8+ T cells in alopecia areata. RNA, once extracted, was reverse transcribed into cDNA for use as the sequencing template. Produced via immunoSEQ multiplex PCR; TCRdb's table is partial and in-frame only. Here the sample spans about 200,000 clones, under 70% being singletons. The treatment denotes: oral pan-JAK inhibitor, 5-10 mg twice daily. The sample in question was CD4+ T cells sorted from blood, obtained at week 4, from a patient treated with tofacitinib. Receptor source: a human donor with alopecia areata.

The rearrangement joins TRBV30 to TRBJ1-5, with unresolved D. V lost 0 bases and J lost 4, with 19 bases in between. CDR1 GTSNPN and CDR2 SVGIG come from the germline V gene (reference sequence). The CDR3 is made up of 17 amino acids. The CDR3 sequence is CAWSVQRVSTDNQPQHF. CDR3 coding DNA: TGTGCCTGGAGTGTACAGAGAGTTTCAACAGATAATCAGCCCCAGCATTTT.

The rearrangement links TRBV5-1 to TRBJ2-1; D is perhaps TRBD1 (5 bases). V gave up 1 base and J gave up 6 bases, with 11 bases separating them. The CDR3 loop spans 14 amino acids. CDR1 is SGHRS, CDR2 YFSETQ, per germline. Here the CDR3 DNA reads TGCGCCAGCAGCTTGACAGGTCCCATCAATGAGCAGTTCTTC. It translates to CASSLTGPINEQFF.

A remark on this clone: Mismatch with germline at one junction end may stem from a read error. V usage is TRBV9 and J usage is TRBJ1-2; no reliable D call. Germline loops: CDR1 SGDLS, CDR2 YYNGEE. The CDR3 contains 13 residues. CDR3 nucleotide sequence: TGTGCCAGCAGCGTAGACCCCGTCTCTCGGATCGCCTTC. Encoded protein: CASSVDPVSRIAF.

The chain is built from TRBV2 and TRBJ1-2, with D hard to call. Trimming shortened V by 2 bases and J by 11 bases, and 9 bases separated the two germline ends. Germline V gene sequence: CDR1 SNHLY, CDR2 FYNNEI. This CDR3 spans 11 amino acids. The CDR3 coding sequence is TGTGCCAGCAGTGAATGGCCTGGGTACACCTTC. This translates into CASSEWPGYTF.

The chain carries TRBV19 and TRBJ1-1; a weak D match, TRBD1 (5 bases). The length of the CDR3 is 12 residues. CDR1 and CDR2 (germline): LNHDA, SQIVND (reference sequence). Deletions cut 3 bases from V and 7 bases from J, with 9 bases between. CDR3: CASSIRGLEAFF. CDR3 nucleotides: TGTGCCAGTAGTATTAGGGGCCTTGAAGCTTTCTTT.

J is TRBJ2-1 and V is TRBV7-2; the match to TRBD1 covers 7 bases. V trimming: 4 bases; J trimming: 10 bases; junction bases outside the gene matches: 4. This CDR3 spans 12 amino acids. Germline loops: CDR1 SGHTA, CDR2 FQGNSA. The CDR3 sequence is CASSSNRGEQFF. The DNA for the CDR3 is TGTGCCAGCAGCTCCAACAGGGGCGAGCAGTTCTTC.

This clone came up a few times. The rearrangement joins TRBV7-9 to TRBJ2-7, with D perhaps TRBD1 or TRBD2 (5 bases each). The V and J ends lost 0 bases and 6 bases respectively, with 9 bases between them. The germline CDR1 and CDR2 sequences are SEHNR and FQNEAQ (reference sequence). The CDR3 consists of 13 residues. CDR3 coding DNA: TGTGCCAGCAGCTTAGCGGCAGGGACCGAGCAGTACTTC. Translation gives CASSLAAGTEQYF. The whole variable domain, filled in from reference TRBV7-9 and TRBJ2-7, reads DTGVSQNPRHKITKRGQNVTFRCDPISEHNRLYWYRQTLGQGPEFLTYFQNEAQLEKSRLLSDRFSAERPKGSFSTLEIQRTEQGDSAMYLCASSLAAGTEQYFGPGTRLTVT.

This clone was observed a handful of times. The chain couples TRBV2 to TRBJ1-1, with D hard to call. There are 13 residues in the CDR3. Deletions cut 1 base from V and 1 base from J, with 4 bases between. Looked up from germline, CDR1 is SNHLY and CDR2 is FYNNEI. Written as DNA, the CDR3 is TGTGCCAGCAGTGAAGTCGAGAACACTGAAGCTTTCTTT. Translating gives CASSEVENTEAFF.

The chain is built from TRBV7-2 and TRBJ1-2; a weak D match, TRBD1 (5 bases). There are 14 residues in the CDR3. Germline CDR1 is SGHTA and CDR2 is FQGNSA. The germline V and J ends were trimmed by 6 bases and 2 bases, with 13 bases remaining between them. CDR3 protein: CASSTGTGNYGYTF. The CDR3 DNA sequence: TGTGCCAGCAGTACCGGGACGGGGAACTATGGCTACACCTTC.

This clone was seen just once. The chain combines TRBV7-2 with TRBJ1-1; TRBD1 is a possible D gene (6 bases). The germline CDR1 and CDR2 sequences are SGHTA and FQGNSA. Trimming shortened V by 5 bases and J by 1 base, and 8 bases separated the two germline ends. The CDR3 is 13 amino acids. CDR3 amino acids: CASSEDRNTEAFF. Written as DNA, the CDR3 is TGTGCCAGCAGCGAGGACAGGAACACTGAAGCTTTCTTT. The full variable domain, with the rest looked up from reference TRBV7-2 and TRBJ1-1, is GAGVSQSPSNKVTEKGKDVELRCDPISGHTALYWYRQSLGQGLEFLIYFQGNSAPDKSGLPSDRFSAERTGGSVSTLTIQRTQQEDSAVYLCASSEDRNTEAFFGQGTRLTVV.

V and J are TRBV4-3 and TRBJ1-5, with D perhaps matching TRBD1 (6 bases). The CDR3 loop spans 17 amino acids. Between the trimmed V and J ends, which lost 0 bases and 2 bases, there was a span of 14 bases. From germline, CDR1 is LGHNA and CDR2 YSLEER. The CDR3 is CASSQDRTAAGNQPQHF. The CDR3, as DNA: TGCGCCAGCAGCCAAGATCGGACAGCGGCGGGCAATCAGCCCCAGCATTTT.

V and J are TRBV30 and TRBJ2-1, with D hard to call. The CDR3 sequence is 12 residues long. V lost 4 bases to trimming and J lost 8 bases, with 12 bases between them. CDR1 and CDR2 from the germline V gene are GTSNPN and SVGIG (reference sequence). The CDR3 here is CAWTRHAHEQFF. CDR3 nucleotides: TGTGCCTGGACCCGACATGCCCATGAGCAGTTCTTC.

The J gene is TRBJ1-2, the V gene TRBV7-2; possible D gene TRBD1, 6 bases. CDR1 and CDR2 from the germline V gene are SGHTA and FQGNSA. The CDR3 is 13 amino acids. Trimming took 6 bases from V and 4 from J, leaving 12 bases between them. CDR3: CASRAPGAYGYTF. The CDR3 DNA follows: TGTGCCAGCAGGGCCCCAGGGGCCTATGGCTACACCTTC.

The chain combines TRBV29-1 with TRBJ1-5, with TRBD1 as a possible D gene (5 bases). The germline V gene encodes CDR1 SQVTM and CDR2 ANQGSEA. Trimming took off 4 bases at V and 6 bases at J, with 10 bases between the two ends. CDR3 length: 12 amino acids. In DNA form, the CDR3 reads TGCAGCGTTGGGGATGACAGTCAGCCCCAGCATTTT. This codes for CSVGDDSQPQHF. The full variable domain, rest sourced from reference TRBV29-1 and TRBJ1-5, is SAVISQKPSRDICQRGTSLTIQCQVDSQVTMMFWYRQQPGQSLTLIATANQGSEATYESGFVIDKFPISRPNLTFSTLTVSNMSPEDSSIYLCSVGDDSQPQHFGDGTRLSIL.

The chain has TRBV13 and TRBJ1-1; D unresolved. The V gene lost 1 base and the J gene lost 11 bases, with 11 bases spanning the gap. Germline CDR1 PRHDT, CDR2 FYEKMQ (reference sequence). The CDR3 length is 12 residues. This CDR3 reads CASSLVQSGAFF. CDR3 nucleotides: TGTGCCAGCAGCTTAGTCCAGAGTGGTGCTTTCTTT.

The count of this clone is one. The CDR3 DNA follows: TGTGCCAGCAGCTTAGCGACAGGGCCCAAGGGGCCCCAGCATTTT. Translated, it gives CASSLATGPKGPQHF. V usage is TRBV7-2 and J usage is TRBJ1-5; 7 positions match TRBD1. The CDR3 is 15 residues long. Looked up from germline, CDR1 is SGHTA and CDR2 is FQGNSA. J gave up 9 bases and V 0 bases, and 8 bases lay outside the gene matches.

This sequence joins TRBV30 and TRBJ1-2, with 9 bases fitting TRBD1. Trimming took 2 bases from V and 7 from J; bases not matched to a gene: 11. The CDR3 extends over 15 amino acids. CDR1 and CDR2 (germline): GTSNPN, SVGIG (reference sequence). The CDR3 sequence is CAWSSGTGLVLGYTF. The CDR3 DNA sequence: TGTGCCTGGAGTTCCGGGACAGGGCTCGTGCTTGGCTACACCTTC.

The CDR3 DNA follows: TGTGCCAGCAGGAGGAGGGATCAGCCCCAGCATTTT. Protein sequence: CASRRRDQPQHF. V usage is TRBV2 and J usage is TRBJ1-5, with D unresolved. V dropped 6 bases and J dropped 5 bases, with 8 bases sitting between them. Germline CDR1 is SNHLY and CDR2 is FYNNEI. This CDR3 comprises 12 residues.

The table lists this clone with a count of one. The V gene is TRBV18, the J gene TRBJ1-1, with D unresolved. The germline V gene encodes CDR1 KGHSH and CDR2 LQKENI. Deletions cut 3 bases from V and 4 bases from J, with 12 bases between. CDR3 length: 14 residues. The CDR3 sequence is CASSPVGGFTEAFF. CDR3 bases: TGTGCCAGCTCACCGGTGGGAGGGTTCACTGAAGCTTTCTTT.

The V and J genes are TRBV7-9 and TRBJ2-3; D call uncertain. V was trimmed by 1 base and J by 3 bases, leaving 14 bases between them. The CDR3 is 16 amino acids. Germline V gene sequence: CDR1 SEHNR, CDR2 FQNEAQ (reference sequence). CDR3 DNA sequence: TGTGCCAGCAGCTTAGTCGACGGTCCCAGGACAGATACGCAGTATTTT. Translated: CASSLVDGPRTDTQYF.

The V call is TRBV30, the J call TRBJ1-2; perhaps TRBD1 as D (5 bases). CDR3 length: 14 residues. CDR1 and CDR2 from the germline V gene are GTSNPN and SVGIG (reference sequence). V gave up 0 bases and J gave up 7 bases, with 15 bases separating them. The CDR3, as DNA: TGTGCCTGGAGTGTCCGGGGACCATCGGGTGGCTACACCTTC. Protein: CAWSVRGPSGGYTF.

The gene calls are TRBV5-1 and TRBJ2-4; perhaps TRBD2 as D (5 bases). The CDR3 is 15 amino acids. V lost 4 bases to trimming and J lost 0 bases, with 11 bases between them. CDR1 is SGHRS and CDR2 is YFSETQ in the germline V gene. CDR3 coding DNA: TGCGCCAGCAGCCCGGGATCCCTAGCCAAAAACATTCAGTACTTC. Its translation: CASSPGSLAKNIQYF.

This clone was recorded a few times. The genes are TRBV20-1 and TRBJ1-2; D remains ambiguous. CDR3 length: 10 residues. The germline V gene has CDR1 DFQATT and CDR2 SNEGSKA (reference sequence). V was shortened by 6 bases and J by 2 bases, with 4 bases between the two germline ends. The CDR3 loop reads CSAKNYGYTF. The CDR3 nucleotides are TGCAGTGCGAAGAACTATGGCTACACCTTC.

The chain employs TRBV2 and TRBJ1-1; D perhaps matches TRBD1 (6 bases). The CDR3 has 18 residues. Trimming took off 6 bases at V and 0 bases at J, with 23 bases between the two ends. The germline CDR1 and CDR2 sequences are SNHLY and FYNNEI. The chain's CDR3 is CASSRLPGAWGLNTEAFF. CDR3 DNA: TGTGCCAGCAGCCGTTTACCGGGGGCGTGGGGACTGAACACTGAAGCTTTCTTT.

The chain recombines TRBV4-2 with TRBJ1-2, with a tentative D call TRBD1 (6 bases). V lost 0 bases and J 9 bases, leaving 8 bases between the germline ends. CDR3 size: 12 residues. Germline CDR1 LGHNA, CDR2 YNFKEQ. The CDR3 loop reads CASSQDRDSYTF. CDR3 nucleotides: TGTGCCAGCAGCCAAGATCGGGACAGCTACACCTTC.

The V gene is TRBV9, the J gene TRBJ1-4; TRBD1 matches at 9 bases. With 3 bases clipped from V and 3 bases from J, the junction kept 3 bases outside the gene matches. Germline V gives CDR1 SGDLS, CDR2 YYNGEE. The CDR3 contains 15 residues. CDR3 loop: CASSAQGAANEKLFF. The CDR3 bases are TGTGCCAGCAGCGCACAGGGGGCCGCTAATGAAAAACTGTTTTTT.

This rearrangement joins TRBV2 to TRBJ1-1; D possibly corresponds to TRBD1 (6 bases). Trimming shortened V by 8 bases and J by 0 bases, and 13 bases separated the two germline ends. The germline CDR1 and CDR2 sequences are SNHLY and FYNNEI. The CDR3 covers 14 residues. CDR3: CASLGGGLNTEAFF. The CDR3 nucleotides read TGTGCCAGCCTGGGGGGCGGGTTGAACACTGAAGCTTTCTTT.

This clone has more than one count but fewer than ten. The CDR3 DNA sequence: TGCAGCTGTGAGGGATCGGCCGGGGAGCTGTTTTTT. As protein: CSCEGSAGELFF. The rearrangement uses TRBV29-1 and TRBJ2-2; tentative D call: TRBD2 (5 bases). Germline lookup yields CDR1 SQVTM and CDR2 ANQGSEA. The V end was cut by 8 bases, the J end by 6 bases, with 13 bases between. The CDR3 is 12 residues long.

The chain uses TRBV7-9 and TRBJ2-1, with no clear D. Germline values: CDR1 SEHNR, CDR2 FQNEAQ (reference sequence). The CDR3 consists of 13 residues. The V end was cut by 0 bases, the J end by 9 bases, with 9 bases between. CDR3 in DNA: TGTGCCAGCAGCTTAGCCCCCGGTACTGAGCAGTTCTTC. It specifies CASSLAPGTEQFF.

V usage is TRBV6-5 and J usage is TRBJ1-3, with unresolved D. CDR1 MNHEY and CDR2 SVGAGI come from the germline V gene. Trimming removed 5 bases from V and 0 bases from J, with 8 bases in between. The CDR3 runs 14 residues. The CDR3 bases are TGTGCCAGCAGTAAGGCTGGCTCTGGAAACACCATATATTTT. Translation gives CASSKAGSGNTIYF.

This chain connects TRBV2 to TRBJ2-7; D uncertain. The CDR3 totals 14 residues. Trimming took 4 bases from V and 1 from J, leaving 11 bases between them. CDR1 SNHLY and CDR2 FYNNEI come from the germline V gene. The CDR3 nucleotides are TGTGCCAGCAGTGTTATGGGCAGGTCCTACGAGCAGTACTTC. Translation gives CASSVMGRSYEQYF.